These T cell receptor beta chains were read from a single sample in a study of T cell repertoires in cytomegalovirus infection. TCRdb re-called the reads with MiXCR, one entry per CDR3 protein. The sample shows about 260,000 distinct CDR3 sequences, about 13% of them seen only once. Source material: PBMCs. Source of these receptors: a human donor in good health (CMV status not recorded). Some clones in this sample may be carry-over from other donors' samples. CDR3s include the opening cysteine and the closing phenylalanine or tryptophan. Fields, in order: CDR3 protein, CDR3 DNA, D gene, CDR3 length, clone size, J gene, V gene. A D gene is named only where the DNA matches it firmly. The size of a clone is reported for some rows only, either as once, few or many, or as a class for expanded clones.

cdr3_aa: CSAIGNKLGGSPLHF
cdr3_nt: TGCAGTGCTATAGGGAACAAACTTGGCGGTTCACCCCTCCACTTT
d_call: -
cdr3_length: 15
clone_size: few
j_call: TRBJ1-6
v_call: TRBV20-1

cdr3_aa: CSLRLTSPDTQYF
cdr3_nt: TGCAGCCTGCGGCTTACAAGTCCAGATACGCAGTATTTT
d_call: -
cdr3_length: 13
clone_size: -
j_call: TRBJ2-3
v_call: TRBV29-1

cdr3_aa: CASSMGLAYEQYF
cdr3_nt: TGTGCCAGCAGCATGGGACTGGCCTACGAGCAGTACTTC
d_call: -
cdr3_length: 13
clone_size: many
j_call: TRBJ2-7
v_call: TRBV7-8

cdr3_aa: CASSQVPAEQFF
cdr3_nt: TGTGCCAGCAGCCAAGTACCCGCCGAGCAGTTCTTC
d_call: -
cdr3_length: 12
clone_size: few
j_call: TRBJ2-1
v_call: TRBV3-1

cdr3_aa: CASSLGTGQGQETQYF
cdr3_nt: TGTGCCAGCAGCTTAGGGACGGGACAGGGCCAAGAGACCCAGTACTTC
d_call: TRBD1
cdr3_length: 16
clone_size: many
j_call: TRBJ2-5
v_call: TRBV7-8

cdr3_aa: CASSPDLQETQYF
cdr3_nt: TGTGCCAGCAGCCCTGACCTCCAAGAGACCCAGTACTTC
d_call: -
cdr3_length: 13
clone_size: few
j_call: TRBJ2-5
v_call: TRBV2

cdr3_aa: CASRYQGSNTGELFF
cdr3_nt: TGTGCCAGCAGATATCAGGGGTCGAACACCGGGGAGCTGTTTTTT
d_call: -
cdr3_length: 15
clone_size: few
j_call: TRBJ2-2
v_call: TRBV2

cdr3_aa: CASSLAGAYEQYF
cdr3_nt: TGTGCCAGCAGCTTAGCGGGGGCCTACGAGCAGTACTTC
d_call: -
cdr3_length: 13
clone_size: many
j_call: TRBJ2-7
v_call: TRBV7-8

cdr3_aa: CASSGLAAGDYEQYF
cdr3_nt: TGTGCCAGTAGTGGCCTGGCAGCGGGAGACTACGAGCAGTACTTC
d_call: TRBD2
cdr3_length: 15
clone_size: many
j_call: TRBJ2-7
v_call: TRBV19

cdr3_aa: CASRQDEPYNEQFF
cdr3_nt: TGTGCCAGCAGGCAGGACGAACCCTACAATGAGCAGTTCTTC
d_call: -
cdr3_length: 14
clone_size: many
j_call: TRBJ2-1
v_call: TRBV6-2/TRBV6-3

cdr3_aa: CSAYRDSHEQYF
cdr3_nt: TGCAGTGCTTACCGGGACTCCCACGAGCAGTACTTC
d_call: -
cdr3_length: 12
clone_size: -
j_call: TRBJ2-7
v_call: TRBV20-1

cdr3_aa: CATSRGQGDYEQYF
cdr3_nt: TGTGCCACCAGCAGAGGACAGGGAGACTACGAGCAGTACTTC
d_call: TRBD1
cdr3_length: 14
clone_size: -
j_call: TRBJ2-7
v_call: TRBV15

cdr3_aa: CASIQGGVSNQPQHF
cdr3_nt: TGTGCCAGCATACAAGGAGGGGTTAGCAATCAGCCCCAGCATTTT
d_call: -
cdr3_length: 15
clone_size: many
j_call: TRBJ1-5
v_call: TRBV28

cdr3_aa: CSAAGGNQPQHF
cdr3_nt: TGCAGTGCAGCGGGGGGGAATCAGCCCCAGCATTTT
d_call: -
cdr3_length: 12
clone_size: few
j_call: TRBJ1-5
v_call: TRBV20-1

cdr3_aa: CASSLALAGGPRTDTQYF
cdr3_nt: TGTGCCAGCAGCTTAGCTCTAGCGGGGGGGCCTCGCACAGATACGCAGTATTTT
d_call: TRBD2
cdr3_length: 18
clone_size: many
j_call: TRBJ2-3
v_call: TRBV7-2

cdr3_aa: CSARMDSFYEQFF
cdr3_nt: TGCAGTGCTAGAATGGACTCGTTCTATGAGCAGTTCTTC
d_call: -
cdr3_length: 13
clone_size: many
j_call: TRBJ2-1
v_call: TRBV20-1

cdr3_aa: CASSFGLEFYEQYF
cdr3_nt: TGTGCCAGCAGCTTCGGACTAGAATTCTACGAGCAGTACTTC
d_call: TRBD2
cdr3_length: 14
clone_size: few
j_call: TRBJ2-7
v_call: TRBV5-4

cdr3_aa: CASSLSVPYEQYF
cdr3_nt: TGTGCCAGCAGCTTAAGTGTCCCCTACGAGCAGTACTTC
d_call: -
cdr3_length: 13
clone_size: many
j_call: TRBJ2-7
v_call: TRBV7-2

cdr3_aa: CASGRTTSEQFF
cdr3_nt: TGTGCCAGCGGGCGGACAACATCTGAGCAGTTCTTC
d_call: -
cdr3_length: 12
clone_size: many
j_call: TRBJ2-1
v_call: TRBV28

cdr3_aa: CASSLVWGSNTEAFF
cdr3_nt: TGTGCCAGCAGCTTAGTTTGGGGTTCGAACACTGAAGCTTTCTTT
d_call: -
cdr3_length: 15
clone_size: many
j_call: TRBJ1-1
v_call: TRBV7-2

cdr3_aa: CASSRRAGMTEAFF
cdr3_nt: TGTGCCAGCAGTAGGCGAGCGGGCATGACTGAAGCTTTCTTT
d_call: -
cdr3_length: 14
clone_size: -
j_call: TRBJ1-1
v_call: TRBV2

cdr3_aa: CASSIRAGGGEQFF
cdr3_nt: TGTGCCAGTAGTATAAGGGCGGGGGGGGGTGAGCAGTTCTTC
d_call: TRBD2
cdr3_length: 14
clone_size: -
j_call: TRBJ2-1
v_call: TRBV19

cdr3_aa: CASSRGGSQETQYF
cdr3_nt: TGTGCCAGCAGCCGAGGGGGCAGCCAAGAGACCCAGTACTTC
d_call: TRBD1
cdr3_length: 14
clone_size: many
j_call: TRBJ2-5
v_call: TRBV11-3

cdr3_aa: CASSSDTGLVVSNTGELFF
cdr3_nt: TGTGCCAGCAGCTCCGATACGGGACTAGTCGTCTCGAACACCGGGGAGCTGTTTTTT
d_call: TRBD2
cdr3_length: 19
clone_size: many
j_call: TRBJ2-2
v_call: TRBV3-1

cdr3_aa: CASSYSGQHYEQYF
cdr3_nt: TGTGCCAGCAGTTACTCTGGACAGCACTACGAGCAGTACTTC
d_call: -
cdr3_length: 14
clone_size: many
j_call: TRBJ2-7
v_call: TRBV6-8

cdr3_aa: CASSMGAFSSYEQYF
cdr3_nt: TGTGCCAGTAGTATGGGGGCCTTCAGCTCCTACGAGCAGTACTTC
d_call: -
cdr3_length: 15
clone_size: many
j_call: TRBJ2-7
v_call: TRBV19

cdr3_aa: CASSPRAGNQPQHF
cdr3_nt: TGTGCCAGCAGCCCCAGGGCAGGAAATCAGCCCCAGCATTTT
d_call: -
cdr3_length: 14
clone_size: many
j_call: TRBJ1-5
v_call: TRBV7-2

cdr3_aa: CASSLIAGGTTDTQYF
cdr3_nt: TGTGCCAGCAGCTTAATAGCGGGGGGGACCACAGATACGCAGTATTTT
d_call: TRBD2
cdr3_length: 16
clone_size: many
j_call: TRBJ2-3
v_call: TRBV7-3

cdr3_aa: CASSLGAAFGYGYTF
cdr3_nt: TGTGCCAGCAGCTTAGGGGCAGCCTTTGGCTATGGCTACACCTTC
d_call: -
cdr3_length: 15
clone_size: many
j_call: TRBJ1-2
v_call: TRBV7-6

cdr3_aa: CASSPRGYGYTF
cdr3_nt: TGTGCCAGCAGTCCCAGGGGATACGGCTACACCTTC
d_call: -
cdr3_length: 12
clone_size: many
j_call: TRBJ1-2
v_call: TRBV12-3/TRBV12-4

cdr3_aa: CASSASRPQGETQYF
cdr3_nt: TGTGCCAGCAGTGCATCCCGGCCTCAAGGGGAGACCCAGTACTTC
d_call: -
cdr3_length: 15
clone_size: -
j_call: TRBJ2-5
v_call: TRBV12-3/TRBV12-4

cdr3_aa: CASSSGLAGVEDTQYF
cdr3_nt: TGTGCCAGCAGTTCGGGACTAGCGGGGGTCGAAGATACGCAGTATTTT
d_call: TRBD2
cdr3_length: 16
clone_size: many
j_call: TRBJ2-3
v_call: TRBV12-3/TRBV12-4

cdr3_aa: CASRAGPSNQPQHF
cdr3_nt: TGTGCCAGTCGCGCAGGGCCGAGCAATCAGCCCCAGCATTTT
d_call: -
cdr3_length: 14
clone_size: -
j_call: TRBJ1-5
v_call: TRBV19

cdr3_aa: CASRAGTSYGYTF
cdr3_nt: TGTGCCAGCAGAGCCGGGACGTCGTATGGCTACACCTTC
d_call: -
cdr3_length: 13
clone_size: -
j_call: TRBJ1-2
v_call: TRBV2

cdr3_aa: CASSHLGGSNTIYF
cdr3_nt: TGTGCCAGCAGCCATCTTGGGGGTTCGAACACCATATATTTT
d_call: -
cdr3_length: 14
clone_size: many
j_call: TRBJ1-3
v_call: TRBV7-2

cdr3_aa: CASSPTGVNSNQPQHF
cdr3_nt: TGTGCCAGCAGCCCAACAGGGGTGAATAGCAATCAGCCCCAGCATTTT
d_call: TRBD1
cdr3_length: 16
clone_size: many
j_call: TRBJ1-5
v_call: TRBV7-2

cdr3_aa: CASSPRAGLAYEQYF
cdr3_nt: TGTGCCAGCAGCCCACGAGCGGGACTCGCCTACGAGCAGTACTTC
d_call: TRBD2
cdr3_length: 15
clone_size: few
j_call: TRBJ2-7
v_call: TRBV7-2

cdr3_aa: CASSLIGGVISYEQYF
cdr3_nt: TGTGCCAGCAGCTTAATTGGAGGGGTCATCTCCTACGAGCAGTACTTC
d_call: -
cdr3_length: 16
clone_size: many
j_call: TRBJ2-7
v_call: TRBV7-2

cdr3_aa: CASGLQTPGQGSNEQFF
cdr3_nt: TGTGCTAGTGGTTTGCAAACTCCGGGACAGGGGTCCAATGAGCAGTTCTTC
d_call: TRBD1
cdr3_length: 17
clone_size: few
j_call: TRBJ2-1
v_call: TRBV12-5

cdr3_aa: CASSYRQPPNTEAFF
cdr3_nt: TGTGCCAGCAGTTACAGGCAACCTCCGAACACTGAAGCTTTCTTT
d_call: -
cdr3_length: 15
clone_size: -
j_call: TRBJ1-1
v_call: TRBV6-8

cdr3_aa: CASTKSQPSGRYNEQFF
cdr3_nt: TGTGCCAGCACAAAATCCCAGCCTAGCGGGAGATACAATGAGCAGTTCTTC
d_call: TRBD2
cdr3_length: 17
clone_size: few
j_call: TRBJ2-1
v_call: TRBV6-2/TRBV6-3

cdr3_aa: CASSLMDYNEQFF
cdr3_nt: TGTGCCAGCAGCTTAATGGACTACAATGAGCAGTTCTTC
d_call: -
cdr3_length: 13
clone_size: many
j_call: TRBJ2-1
v_call: TRBV7-3

cdr3_aa: CASSFVWGGYEQFF
cdr3_nt: TGTGCCAGCAGCTTTGTGTGGGGGGGTTATGAGCAGTTCTTC
d_call: TRBD2
cdr3_length: 14
clone_size: many
j_call: TRBJ2-1
v_call: TRBV7-2